The 20 T cell receptor beta chains in this list originate from one sample, sequenced in a study of cytomegalovirus exposure and HLA in healthy donors. Vbeta (60) and Jbeta (13) primers were used in the PCR. Repertoires were generated with immunoSEQ multiplex PCR, while TCRdb's copy carries only in-frame clones and drops some. The sample includes around 150,000 clones, 76% of them seen just once. Sequences were obtained from PBMCs. These receptors were collected from a man younger than 35 in good health and CMV-seronegative.

The chain combines TRBV19 with TRBJ2-3, with 11 bases identical to TRBD2. Trimming removed 10 bases from V and 3 bases from J; junction bases left unmatched: 12. The CDR3 totals 16 residues. Germline-derived CDR1 and CDR2 are LNHDA and SQIVND (reference sequence). The CDR3 sequence is CATQRVSGRGTDTQYF. Here the CDR3 DNA reads TGTGCCACCCAACGGGTTAGCGGGAGGGGAACAGATACGCAGTATTTT. Full variable domain (remainder filled in from reference TRBV19 and TRBJ2-3): DGGITQSPKYLFRKEGQNVTLSCEQNLNHDAMYWYRQDPGQGLRLIYYSQIVNDFQKGDIAEGYSVSREKKESFPLTVTSAQKNPTAFYLCATQRVSGRGTDTQYFGPGTRLTVL.

The V gene is TRBV19, the J gene TRBJ2-3, with TRBD2 matching over 9 bases. With V trimmed by 3 bases and J by 4 bases, 8 bases remained unmatched. Germline V gives CDR1 LNHDA, CDR2 SQIVND (reference sequence). This CDR3 has 16 amino acids. DNA for the CDR3: TGTGCCAGTAGTATTCGTGGACTAGCGTTTGCAGATACGCAGTATTTT. The encoded protein is CASSIRGLAFADTQYF.

This rearrangement joins TRBV6-5 to TRBJ2-3, with D possibly matching TRBD1 (6 bases). This CDR3 region has 13 residues. Trimming removed 6 bases from V and 3 bases from J, with 10 bases in between. CDR1 MNHEY and CDR2 SVGAGI come from the germline V gene. Here the CDR3 DNA reads TGTGCCAGCAGCTTCCAGGGGACAGATACGCAGTATTTT. It codes for CASSFQGTDTQYF.

The chain links TRBV9 to TRBJ2-7; D gene ambiguous. Germline V CDR1 and CDR2: SGDLS, YYNGEE. The CDR3 has 16 residues. Trimming stripped 0 bases from V and 2 bases from J, with 15 bases between. The CDR3 sequence is CASSVGPRISPYEQYF. The DNA of the CDR3 is TGTGCCAGCAGCGTAGGCCCCAGGATCAGCCCCTACGAGCAGTACTTC.

This clone was counted only a few times. Here the CDR3 reads CSAETGGYTF. The CDR3 coding sequence is TGCAGCGCAGAAACAGGGGGCTACACCTTC. The chain employs TRBV29-1 and TRBJ1-2; tentative D call: TRBD1 (6 bases). Germline V gives CDR1 SQVTM, CDR2 ANQGSEA. The length of the CDR3 is 10 residues. The germline V and J ends were trimmed by 7 bases and 8 bases, with 11 bases remaining between them.

V usage is TRBV2 and J usage is TRBJ2-4; possible D gene TRBD2, 6 bases. CDR3 length equals 18 residues. The V end lost 5 bases, the J end lost 0 bases, and 20 bases lay between the germline ends. Germline loops: CDR1 SNHLY, CDR2 FYNNEI. The CDR3 nucleotides are TGTGCCAGCAGTCGCCTCGGGGGACCAGATTTAGCCAAAAACATTCAGTACTTC. The encoded protein is CASSRLGGPDLAKNIQYF.

The V and J genes are TRBV7-7 and TRBJ2-2, with 12 nucleotides matching TRBD1. Trimming removed 8 bases from V and 4 bases from J; junction bases left unmatched: 2. CDR1 is SSHAT, CDR2 FNYEAQ, per germline (reference sequence). The CDR3 is made up of 14 amino acids. Written as DNA, the CDR3 is TGTGCCAGCGGGGACAGGGGGCCCACCGGGGAGCTGTTTTTT. As protein: CASGDRGPTGELFF.

This chain joins TRBV7-9 and TRBJ2-7; D possibly corresponds to TRBD2 (5 bases). CDR1 and CDR2 from the germline V gene are SEHNR and FQNEAQ (reference sequence). The CDR3 runs to 15 residues. Trimming left V 1 base short and J 3 bases short, with 13 bases between. The CDR3 bases are TGTGCCAGCAGCTTAGACGAGGGTCCGGGCTACGAGCAGTACTTC. It specifies CASSLDEGPGYEQYF.

This rearrangement joins TRBV4-1 to TRBJ2-2, with a possible D match to TRBD2 (6 bases). This CDR3 has 16 amino acids. CDR1 and CDR2 from the germline V gene are MGHRA and YSYEKL. Trimming left V 5 bases short and J 6 bases short, with 19 bases between. The CDR3, as DNA: TGCGCCAGCAGCTCTCGGACTAACGGGAGCTCCGGGGAGCTGTTTTTT. Amino acids: CASSSRTNGSSGELFF.

The chain couples TRBV11-3 to TRBJ1-2, with 8 nucleotides matching TRBD1. The germline gives CDR1 SGHNT, CDR2 YENEEA. Trimming removed 5 bases from V and 6 bases from J; junction bases left unmatched: 5. The CDR3 runs 13 residues. CDR3: CASSLAGGNGYTF. Here the CDR3 DNA reads TGTGCCAGCAGCCTGGCAGGGGGCAATGGCTACACCTTC.

The V gene is TRBV4-2, the J gene TRBJ1-5; D is possibly TRBD1 (5 bases). The germline V and J ends were trimmed by 5 bases and 4 bases, with 15 bases remaining between them. CDR1 and CDR2 (germline): LGHNA, YNFKEQ. CDR3 length: 15 amino acids. CDR3 protein: CASSELVGGNQPQHF. The CDR3 coding sequence is TGTGCCAGCAGCGAGTTGGTGGGGGGAAATCAGCCCCAGCATTTT.

About this clone: Other DNA variants within this sample encode the same CDR3. CDR3: CASSPGQLFSGNTIYF. The CDR3 coding sequence is TGTGCCAGCTCACCGGGACAGCTCTTCTCTGGAAACACCATATATTTT. The gene calls are TRBV18 and TRBJ1-3, with 7 nucleotides matching TRBD1. The germline gives CDR1 KGHSH, CDR2 LQKENI. The CDR3 contains 16 residues. V gave up 3 bases and J gave up 0 bases; unmatched junction bases: 5.

Of note for this clone: Other DNA sequences in this specimen translate into the identical CDR3. The V and J genes are TRBV2 and TRBJ2-1; a possible D gene is TRBD2 (6 bases). The CDR3 length is 12 residues. The V end was cut by 6 bases, the J end by 9 bases, with 12 bases between. Looked up from germline, CDR1 is SNHLY and CDR2 is FYNNEI. CDR3 bases: TGTGCCAGCAGCGGGACTGGCGCTGAGCAGTTCTTC. It codes for CASSGTGAEQFF.

This rearrangement joins TRBV7-2 to TRBJ1-4; 12 bases match TRBD1. The germline V gene has CDR1 SGHTA and CDR2 FQGNSA. V lost 1 base and J lost 0; bases outside the gene matches: 3. The CDR3 sequence is 18 residues long. CDR3 sequence reads: CASSLVGTGGTTNEKLFF. The CDR3 region has the DNA TGTGCCAGCAGCTTAGTAGGGACAGGGGGCACAACTAATGAAAAACTGTTTTTT.

This clone was observed a handful of times. This chain joins TRBV21-1 and TRBJ2-2; the table's D call, TRBD2, was not checked against the DNA. TRBV21-1 is a documented pseudogene. This CDR3 spans 20 amino acids. The CDR3 DNA sequence: TGTGCCAGCAGCAAAGTTTTCGCGGGAGGGCCGGAACGTGGGACCGGGGAGCTGTTTTTT. Protein product: CASSKVFAGGPERGTGELFF.

This clone showed up just a few times. The genes are TRBV29-1 and TRBJ1-2, with D uncertain. V lost 0 bases and J 0 bases, leaving 17 bases between the germline ends. CDR1 and CDR2 from the germline V gene are SQVTM and ANQGSEA. This CDR3 region has 17 residues. The CDR3 is CSVEERAGGKANYGYTF. CDR3 coding DNA: TGCAGCGTTGAAGAGCGGGCGGGCGGAAAAGCTAACTATGGCTACACCTTC.

J is TRBJ2-3 and V is TRBV19; D is perhaps TRBD1 (5 bases). Trimming cost V 3 bases and J 0 bases, with 10 bases left between them. This CDR3 has 15 residues. Per germline, CDR1 LNHDA and CDR2 SQIVND (reference sequence). CDR3 amino acids: CASSMGQPSTDTQYF. The CDR3 DNA sequence: TGTGCCAGTAGTATGGGGCAACCTAGCACAGATACGCAGTATTTT.

The rearrangement uses TRBV9 and TRBJ2-1, with 9 bases aligning to TRBD2. J lost 7 bases, V lost 3 bases, and 8 bases had no gene match. Looked up from germline, CDR1 is SGDLS and CDR2 is YYNGEE. CDR3 length: 15 amino acids. The CDR3 sequence: CASSAVAGAGNEQFF. The CDR3 bases are TGTGCCAGCAGCGCCGTAGCGGGAGCGGGGAATGAGCAGTTCTTC.

The chain joins TRBV5-1 to TRBJ2-2; 12 bases fit TRBD1. From germline, CDR1 is SGHRS and CDR2 YFSETQ. Unmatched junction bases numbered 13, after V lost 3 bases and J lost 4 bases. The CDR3 is 19 residues long. The CDR3 region has the DNA TGCGCCAGCAGCTCAATACCCGGGACAGGGGGCGCGAGCACCGGGGAGCTGTTTTTT. Residues: CASSSIPGTGGASTGELFF.

This rearrangement joins TRBV6-5 to TRBJ2-3, with TRBD1 matching 8 bases. In germline, CDR1 is MNHEY, CDR2 SVGAGI. This CDR3 region has 15 residues. The J segment lost 1 base and the V segment lost 5 bases, leaving 5 bases of the junction unmatched. The CDR3 region is CASSLDRGRTDTQYF. CDR3 nucleotide sequence: TGTGCCAGCAGTCTCGACAGGGGCCGCACAGATACGCAGTATTTT.